A single sample gave rise to the 3 T cell receptor beta chains below, sequenced in a study of beta chain features in type 1 diabetes. Expressed TCRB transcripts were sequenced, since all the RNA that had been isolated was reverse transcribed. The data were produced by immunoSEQ multiplex PCR, yet TCRdb's version contains in-frame clones alone and is incomplete. In the table there are about 360,000 clones, over 10% of which are singletons. The sequencing input was naive CD4+ T cells from blood. The receptors stem from a man aged 18 to 30 in good health.

V gene TRBV5-4 combines with J gene TRBJ2-3; weak D call: TRBD1 (6 bases). From germline, CDR1 is SGHNT and CDR2 YYREEE (reference sequence). The CDR3 totals 15 residues. V dropped 4 bases and J dropped 2 bases, with 14 bases sitting between them. This CDR3 is CASSPTGTLTDTQYF. As DNA, the CDR3 is TGTGCCAGCAGCCCTACAGGGACCCTCACAGATACGCAGTATTTT.

CDR3 sequence: CASSGFSGTSRTGELFF. In DNA, the CDR3 is TGTGCCAGCAGTGGATTTTCCGGGACTAGCCGCACCGGGGAGCTGTTTTTT. The rearrangement joins TRBV6-1 to TRBJ2-2, with TRBD2 identical over 9 bases. CDR3 length: 17 residues. Germline V gene lookup returns CDR1 MNHNS and CDR2 SASEGT. V was clipped by 4 bases and J by 4 bases; unmatched bases: 10.

The chain employs TRBV27 and TRBJ2-1; the D gene is possibly TRBD1 (5 bases). The length of the CDR3 is 13 residues. Trimming took 4 bases from V and 3 from J, leaving 7 bases between them. The V gene's germline CDR1 is MNHEY and CDR2 SMNVEV (reference sequence). The CDR3 is CASSWGFYNEQFF. For the CDR3, the DNA is TGTGCCAGCAGTTGGGGCTTCTACAATGAGCAGTTCTTC.